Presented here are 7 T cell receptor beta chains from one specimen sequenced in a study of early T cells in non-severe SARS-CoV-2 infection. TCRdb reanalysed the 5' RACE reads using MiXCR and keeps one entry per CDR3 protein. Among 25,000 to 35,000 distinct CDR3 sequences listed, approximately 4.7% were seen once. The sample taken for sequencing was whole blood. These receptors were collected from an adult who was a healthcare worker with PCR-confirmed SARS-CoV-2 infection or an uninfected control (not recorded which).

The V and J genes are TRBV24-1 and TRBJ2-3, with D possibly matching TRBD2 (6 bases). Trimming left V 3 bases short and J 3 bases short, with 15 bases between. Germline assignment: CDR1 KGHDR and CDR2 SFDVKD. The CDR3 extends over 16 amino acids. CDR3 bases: TGTGCCACCAGTGATAGCCCAGCGGGCCTGACAGATACGCAGTATTTT. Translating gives CATSDSPAGLTDTQYF.

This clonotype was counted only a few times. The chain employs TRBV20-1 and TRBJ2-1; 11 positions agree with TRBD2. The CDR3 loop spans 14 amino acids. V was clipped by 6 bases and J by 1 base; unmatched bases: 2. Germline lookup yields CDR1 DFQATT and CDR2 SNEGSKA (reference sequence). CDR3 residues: CSATSGSSYNEQFF. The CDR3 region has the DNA TGCAGTGCCACTAGCGGGAGTTCCTACAATGAGCAGTTCTTC.

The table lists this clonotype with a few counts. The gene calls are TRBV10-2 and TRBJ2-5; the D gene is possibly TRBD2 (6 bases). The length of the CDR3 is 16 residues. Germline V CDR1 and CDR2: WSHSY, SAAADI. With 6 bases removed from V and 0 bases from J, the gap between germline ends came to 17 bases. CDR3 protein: CASSLPLRTNQETQYF. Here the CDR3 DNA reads TGCGCCAGCAGCCTGCCCCTGCGGACTAACCAAGAGACCCAGTACTTC.

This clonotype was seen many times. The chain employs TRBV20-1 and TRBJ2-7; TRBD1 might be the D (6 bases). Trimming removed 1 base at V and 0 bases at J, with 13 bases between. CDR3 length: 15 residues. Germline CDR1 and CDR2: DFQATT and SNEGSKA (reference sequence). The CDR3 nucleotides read TGCAGTGCTAGAGTACAAGGGACAAACTCCTACGAGCAGTACTTC. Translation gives CSARVQGTNSYEQYF.

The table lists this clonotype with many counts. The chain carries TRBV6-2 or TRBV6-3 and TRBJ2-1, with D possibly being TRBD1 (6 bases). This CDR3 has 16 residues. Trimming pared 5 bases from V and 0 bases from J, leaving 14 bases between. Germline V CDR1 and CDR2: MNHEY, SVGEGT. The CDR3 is CASSTTGTNSYNEQFF. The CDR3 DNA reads TGTGCCAGCAGTACCACAGGGACAAACTCCTACAATGAGCAGTTCTTC.

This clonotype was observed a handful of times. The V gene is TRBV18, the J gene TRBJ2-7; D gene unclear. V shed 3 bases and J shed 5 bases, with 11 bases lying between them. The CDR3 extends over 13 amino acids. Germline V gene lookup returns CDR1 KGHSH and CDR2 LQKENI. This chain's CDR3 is CASSPRTGDEQYF. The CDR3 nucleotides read TGTGCCAGCTCACCTAGGACCGGCGACGAGCAGTACTTC.

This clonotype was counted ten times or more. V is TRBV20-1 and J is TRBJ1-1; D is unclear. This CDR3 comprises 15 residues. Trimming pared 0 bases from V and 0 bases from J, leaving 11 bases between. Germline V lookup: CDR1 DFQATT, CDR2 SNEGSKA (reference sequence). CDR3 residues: CSARDRGNMNTEAFF. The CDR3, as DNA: TGCAGTGCTAGAGATCGAGGGAACATGAACACTGAAGCTTTCTTT.